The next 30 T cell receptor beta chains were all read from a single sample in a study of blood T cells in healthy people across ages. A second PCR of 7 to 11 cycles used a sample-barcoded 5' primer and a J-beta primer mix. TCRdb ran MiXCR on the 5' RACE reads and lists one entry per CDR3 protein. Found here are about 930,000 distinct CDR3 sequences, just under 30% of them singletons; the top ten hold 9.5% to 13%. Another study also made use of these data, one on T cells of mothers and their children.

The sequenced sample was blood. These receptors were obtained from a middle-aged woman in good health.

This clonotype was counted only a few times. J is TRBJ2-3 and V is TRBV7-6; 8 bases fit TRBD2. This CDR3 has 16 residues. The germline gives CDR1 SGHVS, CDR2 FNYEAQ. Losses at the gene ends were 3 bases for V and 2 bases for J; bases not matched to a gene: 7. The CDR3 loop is CASSFQAGVNTDTQYF. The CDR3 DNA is TGTGCCAGCAGCTTCCAAGCGGGGGTGAACACAGATACGCAGTATTTT.

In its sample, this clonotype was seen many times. The chain's CDR3 is CASRTPGSTDTQYF. Written as DNA, the CDR3 is TGTGCCAGCAGGACCCCGGGCAGCACAGATACGCAGTATTTT. The genes are TRBV6-5 and TRBJ2-3, with unresolved D. The germline V gene encodes CDR1 MNHEY and CDR2 SVGAGI. The CDR3 has 14 residues. The ends were cut back, 6 bases at V and 0 bases at J, with 10 bases in the middle.

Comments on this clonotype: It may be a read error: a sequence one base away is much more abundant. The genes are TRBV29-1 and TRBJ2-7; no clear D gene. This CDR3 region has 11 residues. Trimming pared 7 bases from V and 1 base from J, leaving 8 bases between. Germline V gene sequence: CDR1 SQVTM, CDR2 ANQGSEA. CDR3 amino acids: CSAAPSYEQYF. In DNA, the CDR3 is TGCAGCGCAGCACCTTCCTACGAGCAGTACTTC.

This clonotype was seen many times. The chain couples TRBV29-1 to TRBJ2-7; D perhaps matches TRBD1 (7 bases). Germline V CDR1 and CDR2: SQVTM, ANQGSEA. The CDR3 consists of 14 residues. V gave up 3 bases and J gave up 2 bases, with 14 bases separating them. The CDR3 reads CSVERDSTPYEQYF. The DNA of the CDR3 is TGCAGCGTTGAGCGGGACAGCACGCCCTACGAGCAGTACTTC.

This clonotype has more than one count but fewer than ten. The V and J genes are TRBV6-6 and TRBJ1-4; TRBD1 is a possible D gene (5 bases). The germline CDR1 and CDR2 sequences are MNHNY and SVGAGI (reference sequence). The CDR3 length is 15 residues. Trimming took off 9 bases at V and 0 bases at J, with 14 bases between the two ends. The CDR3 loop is CASSLGVSTNEKLFF. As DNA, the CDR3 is TGTGCCAGTTCTCTGGGGGTTTCAACTAATGAAAAACTGTTTTTT.

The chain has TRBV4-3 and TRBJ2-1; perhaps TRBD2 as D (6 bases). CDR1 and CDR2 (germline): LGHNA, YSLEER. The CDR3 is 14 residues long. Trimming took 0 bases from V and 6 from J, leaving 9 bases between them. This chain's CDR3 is CASSQEAGSNEQFF. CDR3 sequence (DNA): TGCGCCAGCAGCCAAGAGGCGGGGAGCAATGAGCAGTTCTTC.

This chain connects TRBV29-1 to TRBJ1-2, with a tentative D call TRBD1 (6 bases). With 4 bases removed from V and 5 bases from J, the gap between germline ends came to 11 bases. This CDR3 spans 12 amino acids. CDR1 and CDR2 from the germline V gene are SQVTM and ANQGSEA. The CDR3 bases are TGCAGCGTTGGCGGGGGCGGGTATGGCTACACCTTC. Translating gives CSVGGGGYGYTF.

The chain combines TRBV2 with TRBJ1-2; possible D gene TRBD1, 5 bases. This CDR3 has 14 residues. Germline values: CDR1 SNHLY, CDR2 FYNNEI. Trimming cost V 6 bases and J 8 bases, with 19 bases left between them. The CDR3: CASSGLGPMGGYTF. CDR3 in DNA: TGTGCCAGCAGCGGACTGGGACCGATGGGAGGCTACACCTTC. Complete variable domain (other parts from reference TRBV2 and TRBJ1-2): EPEVTQTPSHQVTQMGQEVILRCVPISNHLYFYWYRQILGQKVEFLVSFYNNEISEKSEIFDDQFSVERPDGSNFTLKIRSTKLEDSAMYFCASSGLGPMGGYTFGSGTRLTVV.

CDR3 in DNA: TGTGCCAGCAGCCCACCCCCAACTAGCGTGAGCTCCTACAATGAGCAGTTCTTC. Protein sequence: CASSPPPTSVSSYNEQFF. V and J are TRBV13 and TRBJ2-1, with 7 nucleotides matching TRBD2. Trimming cost V 5 bases and J 0 bases; bases outside gene matches: 13. The CDR3 loop spans 18 amino acids. Germline CDR1 PRHDT, CDR2 FYEKMQ (reference sequence).

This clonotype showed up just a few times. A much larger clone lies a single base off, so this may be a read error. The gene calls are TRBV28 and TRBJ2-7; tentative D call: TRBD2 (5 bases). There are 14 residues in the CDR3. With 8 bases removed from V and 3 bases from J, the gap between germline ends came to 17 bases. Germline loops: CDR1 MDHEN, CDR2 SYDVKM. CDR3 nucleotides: TGTGCCAGCGCACGAGCGGAGACCTGCTACGAGCAGTACTTC. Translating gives CASARAETCYEQYF. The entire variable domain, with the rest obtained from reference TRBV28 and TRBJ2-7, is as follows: DVKVTQSSRYLVKRTGEKVFLECVQDMDHENMFWYRQDPGLGLRLIYFSYDVKMKEKGDIPEGYSVSREKKERFSLILESASTNQTSMYLCASARAETCYEQYFGPGTRLTVT.

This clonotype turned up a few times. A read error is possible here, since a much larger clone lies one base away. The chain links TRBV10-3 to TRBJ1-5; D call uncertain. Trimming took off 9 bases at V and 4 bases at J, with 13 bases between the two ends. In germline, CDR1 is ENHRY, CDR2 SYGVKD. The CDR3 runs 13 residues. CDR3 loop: CAMSRDANQPQHF. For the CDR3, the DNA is TGTGCCATGAGCCGTGATGCGAATCAGCCCCAGCATTTT.

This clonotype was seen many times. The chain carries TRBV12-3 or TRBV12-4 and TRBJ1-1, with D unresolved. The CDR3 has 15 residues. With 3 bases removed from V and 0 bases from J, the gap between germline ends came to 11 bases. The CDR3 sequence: CASSLTRIMNTEAFF. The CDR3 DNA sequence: TGTGCCAGCAGTTTGACTAGAATCATGAACACTGAAGCTTTCTTT.

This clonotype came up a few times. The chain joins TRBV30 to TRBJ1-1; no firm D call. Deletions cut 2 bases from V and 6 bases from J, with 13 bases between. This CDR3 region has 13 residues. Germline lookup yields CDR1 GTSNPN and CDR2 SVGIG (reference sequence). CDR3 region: CAWSPSSLAEAFF. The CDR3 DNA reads TGTGCCTGGAGTCCCTCTTCGCTGGCTGAAGCTTTCTTT.

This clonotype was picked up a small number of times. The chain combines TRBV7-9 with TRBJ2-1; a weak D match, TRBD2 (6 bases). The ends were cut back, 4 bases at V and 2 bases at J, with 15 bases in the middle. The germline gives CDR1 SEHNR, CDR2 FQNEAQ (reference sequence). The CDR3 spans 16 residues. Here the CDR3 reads CASSSGRGLAYNEQFF. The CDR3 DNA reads TGTGCCAGCAGCTCCGGTCGGGGGTTAGCCTACAATGAGCAGTTCTTC. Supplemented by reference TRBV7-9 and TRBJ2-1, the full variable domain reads DTGVSQNPRHKITKRGQNVTFRCDPISEHNRLYWYRQTLGQGPEFLTYFQNEAQLEKSRLLSDRFSAERPKGSFSTLEIQRTEQGDSAMYLCASSSGRGLAYNEQFFGPGTRLTVL.

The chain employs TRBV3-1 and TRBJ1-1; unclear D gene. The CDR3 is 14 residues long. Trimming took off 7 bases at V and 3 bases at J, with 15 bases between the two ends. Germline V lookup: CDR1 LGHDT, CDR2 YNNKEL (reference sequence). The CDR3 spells CASNKRIMDTEAFF. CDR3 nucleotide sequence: TGTGCCAGCAACAAAAGAATCATGGACACTGAAGCTTTCTTT.

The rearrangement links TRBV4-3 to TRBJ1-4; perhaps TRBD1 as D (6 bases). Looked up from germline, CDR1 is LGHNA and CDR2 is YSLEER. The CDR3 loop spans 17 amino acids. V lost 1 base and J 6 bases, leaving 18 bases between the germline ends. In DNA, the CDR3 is TGCGCCAGCAGCCAAGTTCTAGCTACAGGGTTTGATGAAAAACTGTTTTTT. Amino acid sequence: CASSQVLATGFDEKLFF.

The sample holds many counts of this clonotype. This CDR3 is CASRRQGNEQYF. The CDR3 DNA reads as TGTGCCAGCCGTCGACAGGGCAACGAGCAGTACTTC. V and J are TRBV7-2 and TRBJ2-7; 7 positions agree with TRBD1. V dropped 8 bases and J dropped 5; count of bases not matched to a gene: 6. Germline loops: CDR1 SGHTA, CDR2 FQGNSA. The CDR3 consists of 12 residues.

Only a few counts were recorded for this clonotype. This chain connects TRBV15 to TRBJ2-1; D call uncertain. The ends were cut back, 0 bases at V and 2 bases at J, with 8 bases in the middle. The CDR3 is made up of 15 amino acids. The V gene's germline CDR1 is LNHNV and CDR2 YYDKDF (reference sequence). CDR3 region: CATSRDQAAYNEQFF. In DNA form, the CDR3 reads TGTGCCACCAGCAGAGATCAGGCAGCCTACAATGAGCAGTTCTTC.

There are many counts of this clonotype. The CDR3 is CSVKGNYNEQFF. CDR3 sequence (DNA): TGCAGCGTAAAAGGGAACTACAATGAGCAGTTCTTC. The chain uses TRBV29-1 and TRBJ2-1; D gene unclear. Trimming shortened V by 6 bases and J by 3 bases, and 9 bases separated the two germline ends. The CDR3 is made up of 12 amino acids. Germline V gene sequence: CDR1 SQVTM, CDR2 ANQGSEA.

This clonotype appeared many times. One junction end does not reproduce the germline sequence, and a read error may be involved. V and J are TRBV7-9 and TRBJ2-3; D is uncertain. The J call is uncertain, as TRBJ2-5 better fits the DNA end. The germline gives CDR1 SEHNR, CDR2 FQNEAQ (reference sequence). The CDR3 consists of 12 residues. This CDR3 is CASSLGQGTQYF. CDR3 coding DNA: TGTGCCAGCAGCTTAGGGCAAGGGACCCAGTACTTC.

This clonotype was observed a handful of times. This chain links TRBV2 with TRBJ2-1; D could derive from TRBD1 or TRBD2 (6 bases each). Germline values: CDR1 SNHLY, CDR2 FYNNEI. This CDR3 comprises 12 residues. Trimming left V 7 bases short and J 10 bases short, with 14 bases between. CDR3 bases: TGTGCCAGCACGGGGGCCCGTGTAGAGCAGTTCTTC. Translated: CASTGARVEQFF.

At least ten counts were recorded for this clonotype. The CDR3: CASSLSTESTYEQYF. CDR3 coding DNA: TGTGCCAGCAGCTTATCGACGGAGAGTACCTACGAGCAGTACTTC. V gene TRBV7-6 combines with J gene TRBJ2-7; D remains ambiguous. The ends were cut back, 2 bases at V and 2 bases at J, with 13 bases in the middle. The CDR3 spans 15 residues. The germline CDR1 and CDR2 sequences are SGHVS and FNYEAQ.

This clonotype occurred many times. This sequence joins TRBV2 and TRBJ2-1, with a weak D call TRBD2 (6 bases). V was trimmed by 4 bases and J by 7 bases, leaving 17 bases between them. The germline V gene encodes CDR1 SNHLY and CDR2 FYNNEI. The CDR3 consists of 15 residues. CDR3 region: CASSALAPTKNEQFF. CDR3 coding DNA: TGTGCCAGCAGTGCTCTAGCGCCCACTAAGAATGAGCAGTTCTTC.

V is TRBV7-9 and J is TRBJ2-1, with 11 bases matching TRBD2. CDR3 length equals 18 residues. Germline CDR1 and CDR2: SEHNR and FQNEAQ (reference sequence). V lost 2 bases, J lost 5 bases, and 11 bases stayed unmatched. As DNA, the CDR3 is TGTGCCAGCAGCTTACCCCCTCAACTAGCGGGGGATCACAATGAGCAGTTCTTC. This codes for CASSLPPQLAGDHNEQFF.

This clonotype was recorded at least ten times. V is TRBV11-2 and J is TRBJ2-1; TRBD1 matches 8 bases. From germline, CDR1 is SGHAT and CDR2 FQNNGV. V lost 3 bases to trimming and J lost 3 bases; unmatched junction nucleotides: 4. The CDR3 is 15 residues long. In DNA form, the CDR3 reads TGTGCCAGCAGCTTTTACGGACAGGGCTACAATGAGCAGTTCTTC. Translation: CASSFYGQGYNEQFF.

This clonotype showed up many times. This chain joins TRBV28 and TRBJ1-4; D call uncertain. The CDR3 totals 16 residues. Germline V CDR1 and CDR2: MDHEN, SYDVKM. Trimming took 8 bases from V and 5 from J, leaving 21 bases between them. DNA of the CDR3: TGTGCCAGCGAGCGACCTCACACGGGGTCAAATGAAAAACTGTTTTTT. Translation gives CASERPHTGSNEKLFF.

The CDR3 bases are TGTGCCAGCGGACTGACGGGGGTGGGACAGCCCCAGCATTTT. Its protein is CASGLTGVGQPQHF. The chain combines TRBV28 with TRBJ1-5, with TRBD1 as a possible D gene (5 bases). CDR3 length: 14 amino acids. Germline V gene sequence: CDR1 MDHEN, CDR2 SYDVKM. The V gene lost 8 bases and the J gene lost 7 bases, with 18 bases spanning the gap. Based on the CDR3 plus reference TRBV28 and TRBJ1-5, the full variable domain is DVKVTQSSRYLVKRTGEKVFLECVQDMDHENMFWYRQDPGLGLRLIYFSYDVKMKEKGDIPEGYSVSREKKERFSLILESASTNQTSMYLCASGLTGVGQPQHFGDGTRLSIL.

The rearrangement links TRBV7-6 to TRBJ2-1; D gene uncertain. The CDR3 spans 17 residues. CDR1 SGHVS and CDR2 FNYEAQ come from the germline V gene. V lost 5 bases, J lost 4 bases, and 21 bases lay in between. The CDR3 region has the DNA TGTGCCAGCAGCATAAGCCTTTTGGCCGAACCGTACAATGAGCAGTTCTTC. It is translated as CASSISLLAEPYNEQFF.

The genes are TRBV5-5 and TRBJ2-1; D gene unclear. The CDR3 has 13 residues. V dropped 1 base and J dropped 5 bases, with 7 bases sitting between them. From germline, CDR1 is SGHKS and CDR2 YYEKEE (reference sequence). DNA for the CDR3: TGTGCCAGCAGCTTGAGTCACCACAATGAGCAGTTCTTC. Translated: CASSLSHHNEQFF.

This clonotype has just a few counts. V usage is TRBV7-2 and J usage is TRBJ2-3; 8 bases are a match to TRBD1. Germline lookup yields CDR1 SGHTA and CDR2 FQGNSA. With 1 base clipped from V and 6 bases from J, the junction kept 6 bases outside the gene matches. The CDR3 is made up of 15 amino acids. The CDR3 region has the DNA TGTGCCAGCAGCTTAGTCCCCAGGGGGCTTGATACGCAGTATTTT. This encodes CASSLVPRGLDTQYF.